The entry that follows covers one TCR beta chain sequence. Antigen: not known. This entry is derived from a study of shared clonotypes between healthy human individuals. Broader study findings: Although depth was large, rarefaction showed that sequencing of the sorted subsets was incomplete.

The deep-level immunoSEQ assay was used. Method: immunoSEQ multiplex PCR; TCRdb's copy keeps in-frame clones and lacks some. The sample records some 2,500,000 clones, 80% to 95% being singletons. The CDR3 consists of 14 residues. Germline V lookup: CDR1 SEHNR, CDR2 FQNEAQ (reference sequence). The V and J ends lost 7 bases and 0 bases respectively, with 11 bases between them. V is TRBV7-9 and J is TRBJ2-3; D is perhaps TRBD1 (6 bases). Source material: naive CD4+ T cells from PBMCs. Subset reported: CD45RA+ positively selected. This TCR was sampled from a man aged 18-30 years in good health. Some clones in this sample may be carry-over from other donors' samples. CDR3 DNA sequence: TGTGCCAGCAATCCTACAGGGAGCACAGATACGCAGTATTTT. Protein sequence: CASNPTGSTDTQYF.